Listed below are T cell receptor beta chains from one sample, sequenced in a study of T cell responses to AZD1222 COVID-19 vaccine. TCRdb keeps only in-frame clones here, not all; method: immunoSEQ multiplex PCR. The table has some 130,000 clones, roughly nine tenths seen once; the top ten hold around 2.4%. Sequenced here: peripheral blood, sampled on day 0 of AZD1222 vaccination. All receptors derive from an adult in good health. Both conserved end residues are part of each CDR3. Fields, in order: CDR3 length, J gene, V gene, CDR3 protein.

cdr3_length: 14
j_call: TRBJ1-1
v_call: TRBV6-1
cdr3_aa: CASSEQGSDTEAFF

cdr3_length: 20
j_call: TRBJ2-1
v_call: TRBV27
cdr3_aa: CASGTGQTSGSKGFYNEQFF

cdr3_length: 15
j_call: TRBJ2-1
v_call: TRBV3-1/TRBV3-2
cdr3_aa: CASSQESRGYNEQFF

cdr3_length: 12
j_call: TRBJ2-7
v_call: TRBV12-3/TRBV12-4
cdr3_aa: CASSLSPSEQYF

cdr3_length: 15
j_call: TRBJ2-1
v_call: TRBV29-1
cdr3_aa: CSVGEAGGIYNEQFF

cdr3_length: 15
j_call: TRBJ2-7
v_call: TRBV3-1/TRBV3-2
cdr3_aa: CASSQDSQASYEQYF

cdr3_length: 15
j_call: TRBJ1-4
v_call: TRBV6-5
cdr3_aa: CASSYEGQDNEKLFF

cdr3_length: 15
j_call: TRBJ1-2
v_call: TRBV30
cdr3_aa: CAWRDRGRQYYGYTF

cdr3_length: 15
j_call: TRBJ1-2
v_call: TRBV3-1/TRBV3-2
cdr3_aa: CASSQVPGGGYGYTF

cdr3_length: 19
j_call: TRBJ2-3
v_call: TRBV11-2
cdr3_aa: CASSMGPPGLAGGQGTQYF

cdr3_length: 16
j_call: TRBJ2-7
v_call: TRBV7-6
cdr3_aa: CASSLGGLAGAREQYF

cdr3_length: 14
j_call: TRBJ2-7
v_call: TRBV2
cdr3_aa: CASSMDRGRDEQYF

cdr3_length: 15
j_call: TRBJ1-1
v_call: TRBV28
cdr3_aa: CASSLNGQGSTEAFF

cdr3_length: 11
j_call: TRBJ2-5
v_call: TRBV20-1
cdr3_aa: CSARSPGLQHF

cdr3_length: 13
j_call: TRBJ1-1
v_call: TRBV27
cdr3_aa: CASKLHGDTEAFF

cdr3_length: 21
j_call: TRBJ2-3
v_call: TRBV3-1/TRBV3-2
cdr3_aa: CASSPIPGLAGGPTSTDTQYF

cdr3_length: 15
j_call: TRBJ1-1
v_call: TRBV5-1
cdr3_aa: CASSLAPGQGAEAFF

cdr3_length: 12
j_call: TRBJ1-1
v_call: TRBV27
cdr3_aa: CASQAGSTEAFF

cdr3_length: 13
j_call: TRBJ1-2
v_call: TRBV28
cdr3_aa: CASTVPANYGYTF

cdr3_length: 15
j_call: TRBJ1-1
v_call: TRBV25-1
cdr3_aa: CASSPSKGSSTEAFF

cdr3_length: 11
j_call: TRBJ1-1
v_call: TRBV25-1
cdr3_aa: CASRDYTEAFF

cdr3_length: 16
j_call: TRBJ1-4
v_call: TRBV28
cdr3_aa: CASSLWTGPSNEKLFF

cdr3_length: 15
j_call: TRBJ1-1
v_call: TRBV4-2
cdr3_aa: CASSQDLRGTRWAFF

cdr3_length: 15
j_call: TRBJ1-1
v_call: TRBV2
cdr3_aa: CASSEVGQLNTEAFF

cdr3_length: 16
j_call: TRBJ2-7
v_call: TRBV3-1/TRBV3-2
cdr3_aa: CASSQTGTSGSYEQYF